A selection of T cell receptor beta chains follows, all from one sample in a study of T-cell memory formation after mild COVID-19. Using its own MiXCR run on the 5' RACE reads, TCRdb lists one record per CDR3 protein. The repertoire has hundreds of thousands of distinct CDR3 sequences, approximately 13% of them found once; the top ten carry around a fifth. Sequences were obtained from PBMCs or a T cell subset sorted from them (not recorded which). The origin of the receptors is a young man who had mild COVID-19 (a few samples of this study predate the infection). Cell type and time point are not known. Both conserved end residues are part of each CDR3. Fields, in order: clone size, V gene, D gene, J gene, CDR3 protein, CDR3 DNA. The D gene is left open where the match is weak. A clone size is listed for some rows: how often the clone was seen (once, few, many), or a class if it is expanded.

NA,TRBV3-1,NA,TRBJ2-1,CASSPSGQEQFF,TGTGCCAGCAGCCCATCCGGACAGGAGCAGTTCTTC
many,TRBV6-2/TRBV6-3,NA,TRBJ1-5,CASSFEGNSVLQPQHF,TGTGCCAGCAGTTTCGAGGGGAATTCGGTTTTACAGCCCCAGCATTTT
many,TRBV30,NA,TRBJ2-7,CAWIGDSYEQYF,TGTGCCTGGATCGGAGATTCCTACGAGCAGTACTTC
many,TRBV5-5,NA,TRBJ1-2,CASSLGPLYGYTF,TGTGCCAGCAGCCTGGGACCGCTCTATGGCTACACCTTC
NA,TRBV6-2/TRBV6-3,NA,TRBJ1-2,CASSYSLSYGYTF,TGTGCCAGCAGTTACTCGTTATCCTATGGCTACACCTTC
NA,TRBV27,TRBD1,TRBJ2-5,CASSLQGFDGQETQYF,TGTGCCAGCAGTCTACAGGGGTTTGATGGACAAGAGACCCAGTACTTC
NA,TRBV7-3,TRBD1,TRBJ2-7,CASSRDSRREQYF,TGTGCCAGCAGCCGGGACAGCCGTCGGGAGCAGTACTTC
many,TRBV20-1,NA,TRBJ2-5,CSARDGDYQETQYF,TGCAGTGCTAGAGATGGGGACTACCAAGAGACCCAGTACTTC
few,TRBV6-2/TRBV6-3,TRBD2,TRBJ2-3,CASSQTSGDEYF,TGTGCCAGCAGTCAGACTAGCGGGGACGAGTATTTT
NA,TRBV5-1,TRBD2,TRBJ2-1,CASSLGLAEEQFF,TGCGCCAGCAGCTTGGGCCTAGCGGAGGAGCAGTTCTTC
many,TRBV5-1,TRBD2,TRBJ2-1,CASSGEGLGSYNEQFF,TGCGCCAGCAGCGGGGAGGGGCTCGGCTCCTACAATGAGCAGTTCTTC
many,TRBV2,TRBD2,TRBJ2-1,CASTSGDYNEQFF,TGTGCCAGCACTAGCGGGGACTACAATGAGCAGTTCTTC
few,TRBV21-1,NA,TRBJ1-2,CASSKAPGMYGYTF,TGTGCCAGCAGCAAAGCCCCCGGGATGTATGGCTACACCTTC